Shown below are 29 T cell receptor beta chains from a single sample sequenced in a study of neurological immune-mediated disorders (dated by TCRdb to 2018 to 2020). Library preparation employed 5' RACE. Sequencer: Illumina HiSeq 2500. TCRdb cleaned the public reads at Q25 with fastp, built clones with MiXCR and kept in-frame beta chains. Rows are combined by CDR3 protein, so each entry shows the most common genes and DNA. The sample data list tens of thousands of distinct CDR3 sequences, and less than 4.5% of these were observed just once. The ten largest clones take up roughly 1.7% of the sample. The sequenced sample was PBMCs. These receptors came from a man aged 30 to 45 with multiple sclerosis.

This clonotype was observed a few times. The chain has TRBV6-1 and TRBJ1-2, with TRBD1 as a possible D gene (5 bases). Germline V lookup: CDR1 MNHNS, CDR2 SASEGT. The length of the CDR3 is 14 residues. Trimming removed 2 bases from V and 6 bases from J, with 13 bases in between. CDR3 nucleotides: TGTGCCAGCAGTGAATCGGCCAGGGCGGATGGCTACACCTTC. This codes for CASSESARADGYTF.

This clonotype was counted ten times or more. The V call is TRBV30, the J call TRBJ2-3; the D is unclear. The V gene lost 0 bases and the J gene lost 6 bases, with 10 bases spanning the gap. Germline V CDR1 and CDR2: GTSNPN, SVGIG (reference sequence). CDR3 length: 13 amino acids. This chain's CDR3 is CAWSVVTEDTQYF. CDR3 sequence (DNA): TGTGCCTGGAGTGTAGTAACAGAGGATACGCAGTATTTT.

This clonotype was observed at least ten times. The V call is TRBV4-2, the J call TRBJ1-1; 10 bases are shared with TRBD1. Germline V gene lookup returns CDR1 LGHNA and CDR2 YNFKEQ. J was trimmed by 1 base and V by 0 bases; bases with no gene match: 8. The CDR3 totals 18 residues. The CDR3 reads CASSQDGSGTGENTEAFF. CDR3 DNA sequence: TGTGCCAGCAGCCAAGATGGCTCCGGGACAGGGGAGAACACTGAAGCTTTCTTT.

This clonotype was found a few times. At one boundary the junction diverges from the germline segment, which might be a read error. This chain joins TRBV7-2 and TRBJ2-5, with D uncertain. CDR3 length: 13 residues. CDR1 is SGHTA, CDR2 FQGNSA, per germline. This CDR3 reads CASSRTYQGTQYF. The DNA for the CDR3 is TGTGCCAGCAGCCGAACATACCAAGGGACCCAGTACTTC.

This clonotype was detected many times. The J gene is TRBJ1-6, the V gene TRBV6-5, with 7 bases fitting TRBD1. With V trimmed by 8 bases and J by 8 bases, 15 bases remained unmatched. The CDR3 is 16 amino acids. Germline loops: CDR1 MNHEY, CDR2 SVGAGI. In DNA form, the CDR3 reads TGTGCCAGCCGTCTCAAACCCGGGACAGAAGATTCACCCCTCCACTTT. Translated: CASRLKPGTEDSPLHF.

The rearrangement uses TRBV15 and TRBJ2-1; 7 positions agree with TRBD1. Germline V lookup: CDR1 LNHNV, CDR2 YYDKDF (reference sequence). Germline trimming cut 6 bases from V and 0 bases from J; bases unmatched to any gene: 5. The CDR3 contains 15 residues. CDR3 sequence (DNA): TGTGCCACCAGATCCCGGGACAGCTCCTACAATGAGCAGTTCTTC. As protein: CATRSRDSSYNEQFF.

The CDR3 reads CSTLQGATEAFF. CDR3 sequence (DNA): TGCAGTACCCTACAGGGCGCCACTGAAGCTTTCTTT. This rearrangement joins TRBV20-1 to TRBJ1-1; tentatively, D is TRBD1 (6 bases). This CDR3 is built from 12 residues. Germline V gives CDR1 DFQATT, CDR2 SNEGSKA (reference sequence). Trimming took 8 bases from V and 4 from J, leaving 14 bases between them.

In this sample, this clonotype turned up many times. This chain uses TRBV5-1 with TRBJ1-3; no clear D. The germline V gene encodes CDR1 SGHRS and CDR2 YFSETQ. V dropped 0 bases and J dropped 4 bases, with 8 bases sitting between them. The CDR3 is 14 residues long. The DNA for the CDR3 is TGCGCCAGCAGCTTGGAAACAGAAGGAAACACCATATATTTT. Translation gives CASSLETEGNTIYF.

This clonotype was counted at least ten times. CDR3 sequence: CSARRGLETQYF. Written as DNA, the CDR3 is TGCAGTGCTAGGAGAGGGCTTGAGACCCAGTACTTC. The chain couples TRBV20-1 to TRBJ2-5, with a weak D call TRBD2 (5 bases). The V gene lost 3 bases and the J gene lost 5 bases, with 10 bases spanning the gap. The CDR3 extends over 12 amino acids. In germline, CDR1 is DFQATT, CDR2 SNEGSKA (reference sequence).

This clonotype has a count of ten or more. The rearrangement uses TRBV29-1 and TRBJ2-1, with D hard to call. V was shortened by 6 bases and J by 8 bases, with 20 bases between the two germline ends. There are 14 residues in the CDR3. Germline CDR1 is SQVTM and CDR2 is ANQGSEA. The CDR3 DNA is TGCAGCGTCGTTTATGGCTCTCGGATGGATGAGCAGTTCTTC. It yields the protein CSVVYGSRMDEQFF.

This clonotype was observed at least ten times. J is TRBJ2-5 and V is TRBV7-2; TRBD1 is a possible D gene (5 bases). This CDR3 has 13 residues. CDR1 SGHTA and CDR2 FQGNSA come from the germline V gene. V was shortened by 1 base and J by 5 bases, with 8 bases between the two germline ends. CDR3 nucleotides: TGTGCCAGCAGCTTAGACAGGCGGGAGACCCAGTACTTC. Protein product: CASSLDRRETQYF.

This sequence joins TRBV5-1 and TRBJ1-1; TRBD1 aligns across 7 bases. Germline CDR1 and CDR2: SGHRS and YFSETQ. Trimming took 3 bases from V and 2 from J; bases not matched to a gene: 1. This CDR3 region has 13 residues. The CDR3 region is CASSWDRNTEAFF. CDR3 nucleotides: TGCGCCAGCAGCTGGGACAGAAACACTGAAGCTTTCTTT.

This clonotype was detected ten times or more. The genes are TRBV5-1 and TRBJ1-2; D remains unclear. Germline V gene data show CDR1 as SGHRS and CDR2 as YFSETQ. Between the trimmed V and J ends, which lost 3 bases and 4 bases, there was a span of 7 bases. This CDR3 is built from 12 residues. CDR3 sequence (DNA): TGCGCCAGCAGCTCCGACGTCTATGGCTACACCTTC. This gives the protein CASSSDVYGYTF.

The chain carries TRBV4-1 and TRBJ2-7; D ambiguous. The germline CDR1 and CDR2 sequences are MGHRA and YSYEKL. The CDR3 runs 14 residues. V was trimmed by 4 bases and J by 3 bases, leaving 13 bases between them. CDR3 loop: CASSRRESGYEQYF. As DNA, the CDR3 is TGCGCCAGCAGCCGGAGAGAAAGTGGCTACGAGCAGTACTTC.

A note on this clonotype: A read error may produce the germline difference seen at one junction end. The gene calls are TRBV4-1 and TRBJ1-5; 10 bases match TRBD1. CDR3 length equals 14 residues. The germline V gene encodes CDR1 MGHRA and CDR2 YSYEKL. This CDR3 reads CASSQGTGDQPQNF. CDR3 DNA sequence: TGCGCCAGCAGCCAGGGGACAGGGGATCAGCCCCAGAATTTT.

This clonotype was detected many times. CDR3 sequence (DNA): TGCGCCAGCAGCTTGGTGACTAGCGGGGTATGGAATGAGCAGTTCTTC. This sequence encodes CASSLVTSGVWNEQFF. The chain has TRBV5-1 and TRBJ2-1, with TRBD2 matching 11 bases. CDR1 is SGHRS and CDR2 is YFSETQ in the germline V gene. J was trimmed by 7 bases and V by 0 bases; bases with no gene match: 6. This CDR3 comprises 16 residues.

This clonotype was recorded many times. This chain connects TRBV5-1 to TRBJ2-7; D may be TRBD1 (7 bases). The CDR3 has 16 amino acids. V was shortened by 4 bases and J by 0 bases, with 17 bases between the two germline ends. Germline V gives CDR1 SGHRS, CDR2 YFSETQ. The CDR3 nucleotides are TGCGCCAGCAGCGGGGGGACAGCCGATACCTCCTACGAGCAGTACTTC. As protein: CASSGGTADTSYEQYF.

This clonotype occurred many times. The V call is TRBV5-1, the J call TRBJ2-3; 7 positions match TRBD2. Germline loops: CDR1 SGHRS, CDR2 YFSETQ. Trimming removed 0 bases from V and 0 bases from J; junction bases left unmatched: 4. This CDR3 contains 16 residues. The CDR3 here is CASSLDGGGSTDTQYF. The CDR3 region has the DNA TGCGCCAGCAGCTTGGACGGGGGAGGGAGCACAGATACGCAGTATTTT.

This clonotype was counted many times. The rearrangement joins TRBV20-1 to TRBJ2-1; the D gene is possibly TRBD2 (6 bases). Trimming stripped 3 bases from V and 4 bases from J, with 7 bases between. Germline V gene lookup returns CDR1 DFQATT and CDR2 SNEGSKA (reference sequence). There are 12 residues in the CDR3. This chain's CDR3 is CSASGLYNEQFF. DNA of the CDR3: TGCAGTGCTAGCGGACTATACAATGAGCAGTTCTTC.

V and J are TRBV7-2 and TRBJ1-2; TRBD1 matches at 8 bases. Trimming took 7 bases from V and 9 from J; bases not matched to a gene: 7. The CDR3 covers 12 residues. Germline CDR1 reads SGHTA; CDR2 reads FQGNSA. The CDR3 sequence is CASNERQGSYTF. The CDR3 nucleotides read TGTGCCAGCAACGAGCGACAGGGGAGCTACACCTTC.

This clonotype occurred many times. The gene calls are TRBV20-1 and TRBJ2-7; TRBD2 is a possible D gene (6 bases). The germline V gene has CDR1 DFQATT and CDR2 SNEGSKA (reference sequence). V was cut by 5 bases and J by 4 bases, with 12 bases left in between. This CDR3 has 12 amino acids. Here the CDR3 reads CSAEAGRYEQYF. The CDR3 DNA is TGCAGTGCTGAGGCAGGGAGGTACGAGCAGTACTTC.

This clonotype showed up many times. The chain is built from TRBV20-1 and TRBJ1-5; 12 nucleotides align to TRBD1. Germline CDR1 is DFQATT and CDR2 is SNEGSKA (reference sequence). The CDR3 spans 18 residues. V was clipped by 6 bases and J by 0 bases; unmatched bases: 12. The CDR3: CSAPGGTGGARSNQPQHF. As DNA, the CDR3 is TGCAGTGCCCCTGGCGGGACAGGGGGCGCGCGTAGCAATCAGCCCCAGCATTTT.

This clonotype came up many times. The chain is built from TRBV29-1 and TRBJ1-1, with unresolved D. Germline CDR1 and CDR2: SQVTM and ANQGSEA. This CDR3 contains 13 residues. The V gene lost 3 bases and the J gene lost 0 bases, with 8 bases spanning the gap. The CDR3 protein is CSVDALMNTEAFF. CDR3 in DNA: TGCAGCGTTGATGCACTCATGAACACTGAAGCTTTCTTT.

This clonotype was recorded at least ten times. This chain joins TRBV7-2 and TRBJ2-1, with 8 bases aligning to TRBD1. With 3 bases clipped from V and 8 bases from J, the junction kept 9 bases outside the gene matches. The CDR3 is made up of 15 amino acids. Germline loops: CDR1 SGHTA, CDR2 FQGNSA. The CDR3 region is CASSFRGRFSDEQFF. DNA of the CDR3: TGTGCCAGCAGCTTCAGGGGGCGCTTTTCCGATGAGCAGTTCTTC.

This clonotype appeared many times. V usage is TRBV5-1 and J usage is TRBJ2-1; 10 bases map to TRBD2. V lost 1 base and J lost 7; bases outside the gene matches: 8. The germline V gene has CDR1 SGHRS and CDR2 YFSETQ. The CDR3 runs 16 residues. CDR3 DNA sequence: TGCGCCAGCAGCTTGATTAAAGCGGGGGGGTGGAATGAGCAGTTCTTC. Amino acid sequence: CASSLIKAGGWNEQFF.

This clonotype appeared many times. CDR3: CASSFLAGEETQYF. The CDR3, as DNA: TGCGCCAGCAGCTTTCTAGCGGGAGAAGAGACCCAGTACTTC. The rearrangement links TRBV5-1 to TRBJ2-5, with 10 nucleotides matching TRBD2. V was clipped by 2 bases and J by 3 bases; unmatched bases: 1. This CDR3 has 14 residues. The germline V gene encodes CDR1 SGHRS and CDR2 YFSETQ.

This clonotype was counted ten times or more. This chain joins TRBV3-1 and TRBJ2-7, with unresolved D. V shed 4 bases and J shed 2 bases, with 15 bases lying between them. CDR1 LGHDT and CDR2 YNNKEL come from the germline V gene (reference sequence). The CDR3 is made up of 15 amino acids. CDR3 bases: TGTGCCAGCAGCCGAAAGATGGACCGAACCTACGAGCAGTACTTC. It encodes CASSRKMDRTYEQYF.

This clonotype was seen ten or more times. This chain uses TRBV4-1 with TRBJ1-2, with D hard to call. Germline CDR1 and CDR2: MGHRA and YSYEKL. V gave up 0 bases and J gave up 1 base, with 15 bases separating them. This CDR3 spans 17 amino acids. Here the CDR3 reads CASSQDRGPGINYGYTF. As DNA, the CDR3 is TGCGCCAGCAGCCAAGATCGGGGTCCGGGGATTAACTATGGCTACACCTTC.

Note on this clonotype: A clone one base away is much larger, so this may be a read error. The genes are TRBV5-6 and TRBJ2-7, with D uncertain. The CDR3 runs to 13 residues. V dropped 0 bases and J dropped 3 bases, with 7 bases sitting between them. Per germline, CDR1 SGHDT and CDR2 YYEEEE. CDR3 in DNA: TGTGCCAGCAGCTTGGCCTCGGTCTACGAGCAGTACTTC. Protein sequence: CASSLASVYEQYF. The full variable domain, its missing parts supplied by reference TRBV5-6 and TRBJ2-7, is DAGVTQSPTHLIKTRGQQVTLRCSPKSGHDTVSWYQQALGQGPQFIFQYYEEEERQRGNFPDRFSGHQFPNYSSELNVNALLLGDSALYLCASSLASVYEQYFGPGTRLTVT.